This TCR beta chain was recovered during a study of cytomegalovirus exposure and HLA in healthy donors. Study outcomes and limitations: Roughly even sequencing depth across donors was the assumption behind the presence/absence analyses. In a later analysis, most CMV-associated TCR beta chains appeared HLA-restricted.

A multiplex PCR was run with 60 Vbeta primers and 13 Jbeta primers. The assay was immunoSEQ multiplex PCR, and TCRdb's table has in-frame clones only and misses some. In the table there are under 200,000 clones, more than 65% of which are singletons. The CDR3 is 16 amino acids. Trimming removed 3 bases from V and 3 bases from J, with 18 bases in between. The germline V gene encodes CDR1 MDHEN and CDR2 SYDVKM. In regard to this clone: The antigen remains unidentified.

This TCR was recovered from a male donor in good health and CMV-seronegative. The sequenced sample consisted of PBMCs. The rearrangement uses TRBV28 and TRBJ2-7; a possible D gene is TRBD2 (6 bases). CDR3 protein: CASSFSGGTSHYEQYF. In nucleotides, the CDR3 is TGTGCCAGCAGTTTCTCTGGCGGGACTTCCCACTACGAGCAGTACTTC. Using reference TRBV28 and TRBJ2-7 for the parts outside the CDR3, the full variable domain is DVKVTQSSRYLVKRTGEKVFLECVQDMDHENMFWYRQDPGLGLRLIYFSYDVKMKEKGDIPEGYSVSREKKERFSLILESASTNQTSMYLCASSFSGGTSHYEQYFGPGTRLTVT.